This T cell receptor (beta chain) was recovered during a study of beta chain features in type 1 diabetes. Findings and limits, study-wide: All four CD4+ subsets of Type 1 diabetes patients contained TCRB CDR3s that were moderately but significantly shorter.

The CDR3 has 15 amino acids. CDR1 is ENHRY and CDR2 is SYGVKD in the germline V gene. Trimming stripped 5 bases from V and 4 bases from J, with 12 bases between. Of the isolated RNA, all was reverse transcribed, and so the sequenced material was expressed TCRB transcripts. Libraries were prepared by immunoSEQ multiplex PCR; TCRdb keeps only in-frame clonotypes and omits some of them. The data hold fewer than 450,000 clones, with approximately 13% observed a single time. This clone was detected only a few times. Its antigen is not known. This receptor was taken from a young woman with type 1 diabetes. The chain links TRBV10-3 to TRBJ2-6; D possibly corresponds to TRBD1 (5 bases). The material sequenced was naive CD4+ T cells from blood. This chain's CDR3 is CAISITGAGANVLTF. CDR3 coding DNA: TGTGCCATCAGTATAACAGGAGCCGGGGCCAACGTCCTGACTTTC.